One sample yielded the 5 T cell receptor beta chains listed below, sequenced in a study of identifying expanded T cells in peripheral blood. TCRdb's table, derived via immunoSEQ multiplex PCR, lists solely in-frame clones and lacks some. Of fewer than 85,000 clones listed, about 88% are singletons. Sequenced sample: blood. The receptors were gathered from a person aged 18-69 years in good health.

The chain carries TRBV4-2 and TRBJ2-1, with 7 bases lining up with TRBD2. The CDR3 loop spans 14 amino acids. The germline V gene has CDR1 LGHNA and CDR2 YNFKEQ. V gave up 0 bases and J gave up 9 bases; unmatched junction bases: 5. The CDR3: CASSQDGTTPEQFF. The DNA for the CDR3 is TGTGCCAGCAGCCAAGACGGGACTACTCCTGAGCAGTTCTTC.

J is TRBJ2-7 and V is TRBV6-5, with D perhaps TRBD2 (7 bases). Germline V gene lookup returns CDR1 MNHEY and CDR2 SVGAGI. Deletions cut 0 bases from V and 4 bases from J, with 13 bases between. The CDR3 has 15 residues. The CDR3 nucleotides are TGTGCCAGCAGTTACTCCAGGGAGGGGGGGTACGAGCAGTACTTC. It yields the protein CASSYSREGGYEQYF.

CDR3 sequence: CAISERSRDGSEAFF. The CDR3 nucleotides are TGTGCCATCAGTGAAAGAAGCAGGGATGGATCTGAAGCTTTCTTT. The V gene is TRBV10-3, the J gene TRBJ1-1; D might be TRBD1 (5 bases). Germline V gene sequence: CDR1 ENHRY, CDR2 SYGVKD. CDR3 length: 15 amino acids. Trimming stripped 3 bases from V and 6 bases from J, with 17 bases between.

V usage is TRBV30 and J usage is TRBJ2-7; D remains unclear. Germline values: CDR1 GTSNPN, CDR2 SVGIG (reference sequence). V was trimmed by 2 bases and J by 3 bases, leaving 5 bases between them. This CDR3 spans 11 amino acids. The DNA for the CDR3 is TGTGCCTGGAGTATGCACTACGAGCAGTACTTC. Its translation: CAWSMHYEQYF. Full variable domain (missing parts from reference TRBV30 and TRBJ2-7): SQTIHQWPATLVQPVGSPLSLECTVEGTSNPNLYWYRQAAGRGLQLLFYSVGIGQISSEVPQNLSASRPQDRQFILSSKKLLLSDSGFYLCAWSMHYEQYFGPGTRLTVT.

The rearrangement uses TRBV20-1 and TRBJ1-1; no reliable D call. Per the germline V gene, CDR1 is DFQATT and CDR2 is SNEGSKA (reference sequence). Trimming shortened V by 3 bases and J by 13 bases, and 15 bases separated the two germline ends. The CDR3 has 11 residues. The CDR3 coding sequence is TGCAGTGCTAGTTTAGGAGAAGTTAATTTCTTT. This translates into CSASLGEVNFF.